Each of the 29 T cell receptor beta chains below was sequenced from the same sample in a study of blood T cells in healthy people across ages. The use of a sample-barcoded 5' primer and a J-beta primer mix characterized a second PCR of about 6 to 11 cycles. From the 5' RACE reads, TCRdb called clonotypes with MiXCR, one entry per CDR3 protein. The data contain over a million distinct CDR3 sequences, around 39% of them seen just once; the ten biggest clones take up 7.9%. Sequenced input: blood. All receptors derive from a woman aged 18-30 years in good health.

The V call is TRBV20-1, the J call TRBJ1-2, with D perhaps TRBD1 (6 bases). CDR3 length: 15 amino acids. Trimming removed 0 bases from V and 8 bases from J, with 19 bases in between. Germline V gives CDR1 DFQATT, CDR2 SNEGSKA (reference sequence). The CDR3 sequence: CSARDTGLGGFGYTF. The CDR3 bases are TGCAGTGCTAGAGATACAGGGTTGGGGGGCTTCGGCTACACCTTC.

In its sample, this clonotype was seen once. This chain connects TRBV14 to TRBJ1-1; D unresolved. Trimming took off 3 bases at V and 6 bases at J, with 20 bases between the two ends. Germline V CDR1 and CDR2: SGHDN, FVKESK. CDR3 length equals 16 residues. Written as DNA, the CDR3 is TGTGCCAGCAGCCACCTGCGTTGGGGAGAAGCGGCTGAAGCTTTCTTT. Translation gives CASSHLRWGEAAEAFF.

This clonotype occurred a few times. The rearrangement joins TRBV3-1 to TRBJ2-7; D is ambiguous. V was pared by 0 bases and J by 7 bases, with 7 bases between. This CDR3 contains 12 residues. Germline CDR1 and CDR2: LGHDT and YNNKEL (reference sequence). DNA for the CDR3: TGTGCCAGCAGCCAAGATATGCGTGAGCAGTACTTC. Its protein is CASSQDMREQYF.

The CDR3 loop reads CASSPPGGTQETQFF. The CDR3 DNA follows: TGCGCCAGCAGCCCTCCCGGGGGCACTCAAGAGACCCAGTTCTTC. This chain joins TRBV4-1 and TRBJ2-1; tentatively, D is TRBD1 or TRBD2 (6 bases each). V was trimmed by 4 bases and J by 13 bases, leaving 23 bases between them. CDR3 length equals 15 residues. The germline V gene encodes CDR1 MGHRA and CDR2 YSYEKL.

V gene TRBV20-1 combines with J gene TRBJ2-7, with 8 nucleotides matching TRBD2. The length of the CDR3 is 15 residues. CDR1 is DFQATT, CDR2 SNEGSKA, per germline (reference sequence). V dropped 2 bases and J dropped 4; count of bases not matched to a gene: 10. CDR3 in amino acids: CSARKESGRGYEQYF. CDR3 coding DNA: TGCAGTGCTAGAAAGGAAAGCGGGAGAGGGTACGAGCAGTACTTC.

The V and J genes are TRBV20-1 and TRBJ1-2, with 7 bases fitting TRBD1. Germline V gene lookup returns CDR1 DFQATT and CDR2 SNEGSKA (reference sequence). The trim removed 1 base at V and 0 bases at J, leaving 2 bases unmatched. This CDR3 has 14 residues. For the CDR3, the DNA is TGCAGTGCTAGAGCCAGGGGGTCTAACTATGGCTACACCTTC. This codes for CSARARGSNYGYTF.

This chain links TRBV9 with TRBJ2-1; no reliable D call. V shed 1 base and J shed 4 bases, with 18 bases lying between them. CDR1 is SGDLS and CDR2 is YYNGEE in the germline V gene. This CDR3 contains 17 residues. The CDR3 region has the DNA TGTGCCAGCAGCGTAACCCCCCTGGGCGGATCTTACAATGAGCAGTTCTTC. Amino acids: CASSVTPLGGSYNEQFF.

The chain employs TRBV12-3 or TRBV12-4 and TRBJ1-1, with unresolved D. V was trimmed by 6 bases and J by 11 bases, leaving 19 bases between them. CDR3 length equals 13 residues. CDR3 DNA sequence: TGTGCCAGCAGCGGAGCGGGAGCCGGTCGGGCTTTCTTT. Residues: CASSGAGAGRAFF.

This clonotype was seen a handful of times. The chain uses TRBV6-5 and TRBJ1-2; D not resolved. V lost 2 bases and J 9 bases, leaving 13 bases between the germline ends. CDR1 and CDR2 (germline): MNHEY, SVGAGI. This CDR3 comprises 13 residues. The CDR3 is CASSYRTSNSYTF. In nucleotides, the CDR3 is TGTGCCAGCAGTTACAGGACGTCTAACAGCTACACCTTC.

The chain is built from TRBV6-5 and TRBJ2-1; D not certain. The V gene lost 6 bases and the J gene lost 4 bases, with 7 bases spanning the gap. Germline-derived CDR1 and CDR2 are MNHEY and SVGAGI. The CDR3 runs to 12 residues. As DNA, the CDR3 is TGTGCCAGCAGAATGGGTTACAATGAGCAGTTCTTC. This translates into CASRMGYNEQFF.

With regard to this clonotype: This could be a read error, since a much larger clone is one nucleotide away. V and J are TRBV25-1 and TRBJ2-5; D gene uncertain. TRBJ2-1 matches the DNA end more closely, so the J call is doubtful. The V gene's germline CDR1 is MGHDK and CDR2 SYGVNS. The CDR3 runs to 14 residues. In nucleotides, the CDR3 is TGTGCCAGCAGTGAACGCAGTTACCAAGAGACCCAGTTCTTC. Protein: CASSERSYQETQFF.

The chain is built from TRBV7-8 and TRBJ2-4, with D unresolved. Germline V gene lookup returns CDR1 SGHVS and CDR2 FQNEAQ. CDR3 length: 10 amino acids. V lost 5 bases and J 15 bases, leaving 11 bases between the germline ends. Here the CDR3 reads CASSDGSPYF. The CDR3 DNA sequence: TGTGCCAGCAGCGACGGAAGTCCGTACTTC.

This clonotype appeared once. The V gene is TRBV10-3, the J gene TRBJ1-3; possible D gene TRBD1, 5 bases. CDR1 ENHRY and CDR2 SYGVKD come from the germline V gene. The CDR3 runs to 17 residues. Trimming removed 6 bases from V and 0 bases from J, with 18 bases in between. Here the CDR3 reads CAISPPGTPNSGNTIYF. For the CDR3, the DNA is TGTGCCATCAGCCCCCCGGGGACGCCAAACTCTGGAAACACCATATATTTT.

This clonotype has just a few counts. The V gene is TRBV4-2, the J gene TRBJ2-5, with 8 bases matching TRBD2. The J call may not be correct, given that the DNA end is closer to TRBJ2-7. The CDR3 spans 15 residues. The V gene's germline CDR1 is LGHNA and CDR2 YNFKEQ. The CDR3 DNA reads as TGTGCCAGCAGCCACCTTGGGACTAGAATCCACGAGCAGTACTTC. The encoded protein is CASSHLGTRIHEQYF.

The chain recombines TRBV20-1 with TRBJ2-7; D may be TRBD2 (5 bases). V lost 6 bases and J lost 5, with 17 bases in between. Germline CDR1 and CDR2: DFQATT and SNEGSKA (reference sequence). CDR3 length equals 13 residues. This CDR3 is CSAPGSETHEQYF. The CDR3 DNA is TGCAGTGCCCCGGGTAGCGAGACTCACGAGCAGTACTTC.

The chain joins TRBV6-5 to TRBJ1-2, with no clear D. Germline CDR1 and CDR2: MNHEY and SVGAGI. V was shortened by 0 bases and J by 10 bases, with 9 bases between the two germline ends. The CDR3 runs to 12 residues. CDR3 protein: CASSYSSGPYTF. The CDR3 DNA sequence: TGTGCCAGCAGTTACTCTTCGGGCCCCTACACCTTC.

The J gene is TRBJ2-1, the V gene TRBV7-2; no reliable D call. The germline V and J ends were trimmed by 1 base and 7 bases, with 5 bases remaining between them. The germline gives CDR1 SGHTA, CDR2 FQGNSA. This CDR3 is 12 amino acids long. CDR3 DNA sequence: TGTGCCAGCAGCTTAGATGCGAATGAGCAGTTCTTC. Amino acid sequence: CASSLDANEQFF.

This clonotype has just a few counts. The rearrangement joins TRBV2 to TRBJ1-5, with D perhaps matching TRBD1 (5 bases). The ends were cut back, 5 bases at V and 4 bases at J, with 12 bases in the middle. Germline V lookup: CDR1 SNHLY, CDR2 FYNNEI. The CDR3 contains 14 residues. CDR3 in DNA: TGTGCCAGCAGTTTTGGGACGAGAAATCAGCCCCAGCATTTT. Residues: CASSFGTRNQPQHF.

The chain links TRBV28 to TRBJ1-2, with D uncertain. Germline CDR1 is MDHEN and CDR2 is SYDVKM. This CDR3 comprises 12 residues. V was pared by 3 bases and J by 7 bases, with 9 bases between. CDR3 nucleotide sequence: TGTGCCAGCAGTTTGGATGGGTTTGGCTACACCTTC. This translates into CASSLDGFGYTF.

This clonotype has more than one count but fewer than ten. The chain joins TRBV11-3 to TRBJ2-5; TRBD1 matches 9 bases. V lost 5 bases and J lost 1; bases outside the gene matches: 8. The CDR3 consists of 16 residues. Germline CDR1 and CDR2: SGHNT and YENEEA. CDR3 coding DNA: TGTGCCAGCAGCCCCGGGACAGGGCCCCTCCAAGAGACCCAGTACTTC. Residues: CASSPGTGPLQETQYF.

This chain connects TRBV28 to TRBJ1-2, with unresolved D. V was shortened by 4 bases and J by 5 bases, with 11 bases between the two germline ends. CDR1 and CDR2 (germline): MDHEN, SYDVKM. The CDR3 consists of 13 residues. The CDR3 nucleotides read TGTGCCAGCAGTTATTCGGGTCTTTATGGCTACACCTTC. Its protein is CASSYSGLYGYTF.

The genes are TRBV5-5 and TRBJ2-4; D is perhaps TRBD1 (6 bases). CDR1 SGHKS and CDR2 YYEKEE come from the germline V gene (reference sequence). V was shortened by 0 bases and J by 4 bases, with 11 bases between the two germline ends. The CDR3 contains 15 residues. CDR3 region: CASSLARDKKNIQYF. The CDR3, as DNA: TGTGCCAGCAGCTTGGCCCGGGACAAGAAAAACATTCAGTACTTC.

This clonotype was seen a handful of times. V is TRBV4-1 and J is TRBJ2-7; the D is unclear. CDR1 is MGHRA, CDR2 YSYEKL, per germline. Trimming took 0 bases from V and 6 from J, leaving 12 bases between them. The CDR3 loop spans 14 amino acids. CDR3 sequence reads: CASSQDVPGLEQYF. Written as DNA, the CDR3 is TGCGCCAGCAGCCAAGATGTACCGGGCCTCGAGCAGTACTTC.

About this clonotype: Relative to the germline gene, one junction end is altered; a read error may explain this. The CDR3 reads CAGSSSYRGADTQYF. In nucleotides, the CDR3 is TGTGCCGGCAGCTCATCCTACAGGGGGGCAGATACGCAGTATTTT. The chain carries TRBV7-2 and TRBJ2-3, with 8 bases lining up with TRBD1. CDR3 length: 15 residues. Germline V gene lookup returns CDR1 SGHTA and CDR2 FQGNSA.

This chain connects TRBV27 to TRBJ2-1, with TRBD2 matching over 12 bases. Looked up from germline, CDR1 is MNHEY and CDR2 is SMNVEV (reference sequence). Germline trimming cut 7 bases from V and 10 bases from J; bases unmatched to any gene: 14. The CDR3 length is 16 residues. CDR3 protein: CASNPLPGLAGVEQFF. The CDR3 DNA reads TGTGCCAGCAACCCTCTCCCGGGACTAGCGGGCGTGGAGCAGTTCTTC.

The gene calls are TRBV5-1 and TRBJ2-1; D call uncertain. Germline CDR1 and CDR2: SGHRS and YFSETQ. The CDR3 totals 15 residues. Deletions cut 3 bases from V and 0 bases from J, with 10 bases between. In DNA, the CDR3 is TGCGCCAGCAGCTGGGGTAGGGACTCCTACAATGAGCAGTTCTTC. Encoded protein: CASSWGRDSYNEQFF.

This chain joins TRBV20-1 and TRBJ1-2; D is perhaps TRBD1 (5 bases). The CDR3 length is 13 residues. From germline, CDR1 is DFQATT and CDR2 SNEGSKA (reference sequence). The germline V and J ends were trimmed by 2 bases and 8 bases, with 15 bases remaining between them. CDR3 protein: CSARPLGAGGYTF. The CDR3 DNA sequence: TGCAGTGCTAGACCACTCGGGGCAGGGGGCTACACCTTC.

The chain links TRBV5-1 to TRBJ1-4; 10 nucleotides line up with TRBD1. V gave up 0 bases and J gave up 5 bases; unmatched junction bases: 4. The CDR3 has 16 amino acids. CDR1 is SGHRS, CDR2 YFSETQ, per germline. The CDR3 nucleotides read TGCGCCAGCAGCTTGGATCCGGGACAGGGGAATGAAAAACTGTTTTTT. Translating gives CASSLDPGQGNEKLFF.

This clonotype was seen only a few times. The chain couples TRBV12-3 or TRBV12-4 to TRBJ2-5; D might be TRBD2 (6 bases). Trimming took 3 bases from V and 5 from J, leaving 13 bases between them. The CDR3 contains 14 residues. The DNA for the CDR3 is TGTGCCAGCAGTTTCCCTAGCGACACGGAGACCCAGTACTTC. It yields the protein CASSFPSDTETQYF.